This T cell receptor beta chain is from a study of blood T cell repertoires in COVID-19. Sequencing used immunoSEQ multiplex PCR; TCRdb keeps in-frame clones, though not all of them. The sample includes around 89,000 clones, about 89% of them seen just once. This clone was seen just once. Germline CDR1 is SGHNT and CDR2 is YENEEA. This CDR3 is built from 13 residues. V lost 5 bases, J lost 9 bases, and 14 bases lay in between. The TCR originated in a man between 45 and 60 years old with acute or convalescent COVID-19. Source material: peripheral blood. This chain links TRBV11-3 with TRBJ2-1; D not certain. The CDR3 region is CASSTPPSGEQFF. The CDR3 nucleotides are TGTGCCAGCAGCACACCCCCCTCGGGTGAGCAGTTCTTC.